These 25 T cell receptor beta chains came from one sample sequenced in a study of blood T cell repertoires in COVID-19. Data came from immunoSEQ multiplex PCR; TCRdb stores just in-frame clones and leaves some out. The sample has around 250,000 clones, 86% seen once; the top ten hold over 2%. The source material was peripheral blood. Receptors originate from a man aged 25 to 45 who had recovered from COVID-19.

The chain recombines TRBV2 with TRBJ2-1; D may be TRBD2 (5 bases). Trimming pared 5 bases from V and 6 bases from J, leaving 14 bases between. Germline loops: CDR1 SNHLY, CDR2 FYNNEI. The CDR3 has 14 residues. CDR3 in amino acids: CASSSTTRANEQFF. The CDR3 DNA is TGTGCCAGCAGTTCAACAACGAGGGCCAATGAGCAGTTCTTC.

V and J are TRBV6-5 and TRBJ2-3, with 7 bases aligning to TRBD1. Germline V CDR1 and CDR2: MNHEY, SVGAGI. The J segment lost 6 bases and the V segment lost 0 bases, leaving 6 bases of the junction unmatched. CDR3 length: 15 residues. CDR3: CASSYSKGGYDTQYF. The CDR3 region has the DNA TGTGCCAGCAGTTACTCGAAAGGGGGCTACGATACGCAGTATTTT.

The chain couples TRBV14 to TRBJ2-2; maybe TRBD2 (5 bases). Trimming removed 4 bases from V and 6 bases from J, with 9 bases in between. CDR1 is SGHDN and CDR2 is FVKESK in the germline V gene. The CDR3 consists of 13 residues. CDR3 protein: CASSPSRAGELFF. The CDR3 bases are TGTGCCAGCAGCCCCTCGCGGGCCGGGGAGCTGTTTTTT.

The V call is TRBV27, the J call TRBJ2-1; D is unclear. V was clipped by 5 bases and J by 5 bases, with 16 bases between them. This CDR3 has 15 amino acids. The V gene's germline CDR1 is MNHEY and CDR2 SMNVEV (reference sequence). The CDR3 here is CASSLTWASHNEQFF. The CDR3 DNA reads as TGTGCCAGCAGTCTCACCTGGGCCTCTCACAATGAGCAGTTCTTC.

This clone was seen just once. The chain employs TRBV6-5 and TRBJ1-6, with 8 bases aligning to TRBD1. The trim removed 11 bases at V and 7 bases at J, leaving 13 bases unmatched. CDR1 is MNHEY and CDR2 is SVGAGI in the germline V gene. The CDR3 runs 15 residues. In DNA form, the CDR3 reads TGTGCCTGGCGGGGGACAGGAGATAAGAATTCACCCCTCCACTTT. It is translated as CAWRGTGDKNSPLHF.

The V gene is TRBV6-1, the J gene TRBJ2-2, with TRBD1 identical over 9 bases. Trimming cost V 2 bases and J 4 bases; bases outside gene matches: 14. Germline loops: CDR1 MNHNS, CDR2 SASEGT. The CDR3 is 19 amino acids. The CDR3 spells CASSELYTRTGDITGELFF. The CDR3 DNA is TGTGCCAGCAGTGAACTCTATACCCGGACAGGGGACATCACCGGGGAGCTGTTTTTT.

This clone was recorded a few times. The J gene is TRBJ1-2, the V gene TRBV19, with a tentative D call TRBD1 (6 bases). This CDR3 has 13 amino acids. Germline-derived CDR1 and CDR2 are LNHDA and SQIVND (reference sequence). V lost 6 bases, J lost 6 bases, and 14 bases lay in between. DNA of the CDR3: TGTGCCAGTAGGACCATGGACAGCAATGGCTACACCTTC. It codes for CASRTMDSNGYTF. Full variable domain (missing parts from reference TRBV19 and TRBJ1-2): DGGITQSPKYLFRKEGQNVTLSCEQNLNHDAMYWYRQDPGQGLRLIYYSQIVNDFQKGDIAEGYSVSREKKESFPLTVTSAQKNPTAFYLCASRTMDSNGYTFGSGTRLTVV.

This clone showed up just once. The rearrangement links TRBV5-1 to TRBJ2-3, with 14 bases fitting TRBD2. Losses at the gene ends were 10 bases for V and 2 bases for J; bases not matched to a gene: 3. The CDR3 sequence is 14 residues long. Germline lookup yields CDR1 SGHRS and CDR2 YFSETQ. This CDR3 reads CARTSGGTTDTQYF. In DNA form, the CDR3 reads TGCGCCCGGACTAGCGGGGGGACCACAGATACGCAGTATTTT.

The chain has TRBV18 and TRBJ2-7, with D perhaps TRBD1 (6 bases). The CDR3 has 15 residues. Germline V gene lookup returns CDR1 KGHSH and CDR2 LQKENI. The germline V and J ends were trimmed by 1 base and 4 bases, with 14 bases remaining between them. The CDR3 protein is CASSPRRTAIYEQYF. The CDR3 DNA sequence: TGTGCCAGCTCACCACGAAGGACAGCCATTTACGAGCAGTACTTC.

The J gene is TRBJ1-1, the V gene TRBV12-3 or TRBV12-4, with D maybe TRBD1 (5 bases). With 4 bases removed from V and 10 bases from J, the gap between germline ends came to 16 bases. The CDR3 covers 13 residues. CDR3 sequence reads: CASSWGVGLPAFF. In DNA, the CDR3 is TGTGCCAGCAGTTGGGGGGTCGGGTTACCAGCTTTCTTT.

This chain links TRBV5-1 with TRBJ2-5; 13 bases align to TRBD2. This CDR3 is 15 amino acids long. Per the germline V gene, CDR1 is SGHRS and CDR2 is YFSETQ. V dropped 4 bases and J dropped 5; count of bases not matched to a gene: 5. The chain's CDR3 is CASSTSGGAAETQYF. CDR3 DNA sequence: TGCGCCAGCAGCACTAGCGGGGGGGCCGCCGAGACCCAGTACTTC. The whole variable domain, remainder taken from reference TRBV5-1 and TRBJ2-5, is KAGVTQTPRYLIKTRGQQVTLSCSPISGHRSVSWYQQTPGQGLQFLFEYFSETQRNKGNFPGRFSGRQFSNSRSEMNVSTLELGDSALYLCASSTSGGAAETQYFGPGTRLLVL.

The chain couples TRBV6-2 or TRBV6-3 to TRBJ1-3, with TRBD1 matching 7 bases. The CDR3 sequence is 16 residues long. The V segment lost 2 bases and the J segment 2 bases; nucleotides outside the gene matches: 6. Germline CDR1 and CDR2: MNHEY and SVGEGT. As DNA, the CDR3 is TGTGCCAGCAGTTACCGACAGGGAGAAACTGGAAACACCATATATTTT. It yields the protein CASSYRQGETGNTIYF.

DNA of the CDR3: TGTGCCAGCAGTTACGCCCAAGGCAGGGGGCATTATGGCTACACCTTC. Encoded protein: CASSYAQGRGHYGYTF. This chain links TRBV6-5 with TRBJ1-2; TRBD1 matches at 8 bases. CDR3 length: 16 residues. Germline loops: CDR1 MNHEY, CDR2 SVGAGI. Trimming cost V 2 bases and J 5 bases; bases outside gene matches: 10.

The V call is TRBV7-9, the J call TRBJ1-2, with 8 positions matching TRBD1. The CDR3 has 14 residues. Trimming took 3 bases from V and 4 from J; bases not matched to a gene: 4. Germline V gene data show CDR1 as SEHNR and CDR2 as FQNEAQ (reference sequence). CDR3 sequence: CASSFSDRAYGYTF. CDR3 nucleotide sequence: TGTGCCAGCAGCTTTTCGGACAGGGCCTATGGCTACACCTTC.

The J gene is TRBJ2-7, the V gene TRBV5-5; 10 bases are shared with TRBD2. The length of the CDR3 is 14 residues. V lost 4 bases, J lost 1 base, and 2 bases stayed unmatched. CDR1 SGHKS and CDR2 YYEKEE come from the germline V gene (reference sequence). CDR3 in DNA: TGTGCCAGCAGCCCTAGCGGGGGTTCCTACGAGCAGTACTTC. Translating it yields CASSPSGGSYEQYF.

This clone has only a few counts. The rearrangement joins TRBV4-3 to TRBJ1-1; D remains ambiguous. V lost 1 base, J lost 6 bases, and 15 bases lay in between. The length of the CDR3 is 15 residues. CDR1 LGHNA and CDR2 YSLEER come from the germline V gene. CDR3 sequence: CASSQVRQAYPEAFF. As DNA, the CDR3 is TGCGCCAGCAGCCAAGTCCGGCAGGCTTATCCTGAAGCTTTCTTT.

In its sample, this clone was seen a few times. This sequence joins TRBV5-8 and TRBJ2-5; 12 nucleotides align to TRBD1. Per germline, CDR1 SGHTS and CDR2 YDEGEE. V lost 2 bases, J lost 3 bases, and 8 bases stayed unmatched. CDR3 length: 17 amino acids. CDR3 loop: CASSFFRDRGRKETQYF. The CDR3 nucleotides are TGTGCCAGCAGCTTTTTCCGGGACAGGGGGCGAAAAGAGACCCAGTACTTC.

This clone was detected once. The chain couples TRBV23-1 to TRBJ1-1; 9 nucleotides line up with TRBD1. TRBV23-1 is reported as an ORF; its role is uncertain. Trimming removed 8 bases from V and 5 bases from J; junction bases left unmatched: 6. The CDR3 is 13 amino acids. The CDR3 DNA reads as TGCGCCAGCTGTAGACAGGGGGGGACTGAAGCTTTCTTT. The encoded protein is CASCRQGGTEAFF.

The DNA of the CDR3 is TGTGCCAGCAGCCGGTGGACAGGTGAAGCTTTCTTT. It encodes CASSRWTGEAFF. This chain connects TRBV11-3 to TRBJ1-1; TRBD1 matches 7 bases. Germline assignment: CDR1 SGHNT and CDR2 YENEEA. V shed 5 bases, J shed 7 bases, and the junction held 4 bases outside the gene matches. The CDR3 is made up of 12 amino acids.

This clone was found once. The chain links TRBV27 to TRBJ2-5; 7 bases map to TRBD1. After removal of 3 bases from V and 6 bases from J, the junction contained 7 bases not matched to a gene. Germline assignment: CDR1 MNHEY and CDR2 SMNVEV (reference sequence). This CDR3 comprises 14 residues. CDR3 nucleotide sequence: TGTGCCAGCAGTTTGAAAGGGGGCGTTCAGACCCAGTACTTC. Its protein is CASSLKGGVQTQYF.

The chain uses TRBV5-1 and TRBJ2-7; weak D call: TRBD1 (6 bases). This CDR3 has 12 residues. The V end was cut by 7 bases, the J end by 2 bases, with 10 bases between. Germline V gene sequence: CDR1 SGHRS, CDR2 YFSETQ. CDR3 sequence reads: CASRDTTYEQYF. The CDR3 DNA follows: TGCGCCAGCCGGGACACAACCTACGAGCAGTACTTC.

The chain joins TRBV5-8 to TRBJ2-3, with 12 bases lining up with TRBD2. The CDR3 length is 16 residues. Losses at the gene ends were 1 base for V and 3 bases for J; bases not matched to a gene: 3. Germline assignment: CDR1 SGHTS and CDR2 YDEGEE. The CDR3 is CASSLRTSGDTDTQYF. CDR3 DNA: TGTGCCAGCAGCTTGCGGACTAGCGGGGATACAGATACGCAGTATTTT.

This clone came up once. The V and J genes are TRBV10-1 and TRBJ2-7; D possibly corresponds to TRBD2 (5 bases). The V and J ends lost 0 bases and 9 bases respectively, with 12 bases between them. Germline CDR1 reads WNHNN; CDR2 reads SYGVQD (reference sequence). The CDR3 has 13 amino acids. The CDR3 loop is CASSESFLGRQYF. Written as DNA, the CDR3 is TGCGCCAGCAGTGAGTCTTTTTTGGGGAGGCAGTACTTC.

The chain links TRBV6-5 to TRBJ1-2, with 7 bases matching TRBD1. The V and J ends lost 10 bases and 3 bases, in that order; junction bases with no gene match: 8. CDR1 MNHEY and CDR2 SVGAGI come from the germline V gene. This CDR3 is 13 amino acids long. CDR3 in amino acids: CATRYGTDYGYTF. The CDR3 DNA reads TGTGCCACCAGGTACGGGACAGACTATGGCTACACCTTC.

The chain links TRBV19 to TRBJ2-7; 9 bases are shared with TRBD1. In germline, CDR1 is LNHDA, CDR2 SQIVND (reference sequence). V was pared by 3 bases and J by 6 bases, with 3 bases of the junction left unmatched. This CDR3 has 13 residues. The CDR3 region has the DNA TGTGCCAGTAGTATTGGACAGGGGACCGAGCAGTACTTC. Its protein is CASSIGQGTEQYF.